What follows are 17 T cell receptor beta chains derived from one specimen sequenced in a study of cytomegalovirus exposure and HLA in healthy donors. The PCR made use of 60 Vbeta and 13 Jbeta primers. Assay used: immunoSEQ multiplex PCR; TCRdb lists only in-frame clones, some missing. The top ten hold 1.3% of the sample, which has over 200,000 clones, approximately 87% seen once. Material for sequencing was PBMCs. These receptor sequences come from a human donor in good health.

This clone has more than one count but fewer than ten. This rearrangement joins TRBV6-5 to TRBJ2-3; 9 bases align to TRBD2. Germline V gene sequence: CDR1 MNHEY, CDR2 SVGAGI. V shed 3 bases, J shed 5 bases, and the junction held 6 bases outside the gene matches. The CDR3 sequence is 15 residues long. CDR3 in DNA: TGTGCCAGCAGTTATATTAGCGGGAGCCTAGATACGCAGTATTTT. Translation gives CASSYISGSLDTQYF.

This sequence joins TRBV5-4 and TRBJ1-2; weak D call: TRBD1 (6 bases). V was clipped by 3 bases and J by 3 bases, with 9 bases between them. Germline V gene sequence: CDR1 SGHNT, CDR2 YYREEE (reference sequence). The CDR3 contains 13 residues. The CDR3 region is CASSSGTYYGYTF. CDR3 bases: TGTGCCAGCAGCTCCGGGACATACTATGGCTACACCTTC.

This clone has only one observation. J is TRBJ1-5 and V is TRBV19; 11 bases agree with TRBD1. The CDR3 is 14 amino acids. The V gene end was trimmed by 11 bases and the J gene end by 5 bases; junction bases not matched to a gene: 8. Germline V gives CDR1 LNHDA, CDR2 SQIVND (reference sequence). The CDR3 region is CASYRGQGDQPQHF. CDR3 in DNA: TGTGCCTCCTATAGGGGACAGGGGGATCAGCCCCAGCATTTT.

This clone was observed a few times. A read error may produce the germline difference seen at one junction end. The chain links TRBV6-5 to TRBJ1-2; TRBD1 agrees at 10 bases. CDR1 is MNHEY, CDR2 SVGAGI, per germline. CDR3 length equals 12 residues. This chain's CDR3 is CASSSPGQGLLF. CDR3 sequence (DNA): TGTGCCAGCAGTTCTCCGGGACAGGGGCTCCTCTTC.

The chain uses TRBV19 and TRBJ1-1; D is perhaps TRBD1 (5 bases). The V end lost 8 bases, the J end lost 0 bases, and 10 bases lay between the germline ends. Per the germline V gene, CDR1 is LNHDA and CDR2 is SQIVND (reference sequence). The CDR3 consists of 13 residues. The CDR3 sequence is CASAGTMNTEAFF. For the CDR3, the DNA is TGTGCCAGTGCGGGGACCATGAACACTGAAGCTTTCTTT.

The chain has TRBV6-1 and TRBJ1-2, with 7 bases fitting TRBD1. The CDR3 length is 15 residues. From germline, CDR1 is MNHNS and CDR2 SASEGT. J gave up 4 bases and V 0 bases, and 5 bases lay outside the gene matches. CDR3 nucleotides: TGTGCCAGCAGTGAAGCGGGGACAGCTGTCTATGGCTACACCTTC. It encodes CASSEAGTAVYGYTF.

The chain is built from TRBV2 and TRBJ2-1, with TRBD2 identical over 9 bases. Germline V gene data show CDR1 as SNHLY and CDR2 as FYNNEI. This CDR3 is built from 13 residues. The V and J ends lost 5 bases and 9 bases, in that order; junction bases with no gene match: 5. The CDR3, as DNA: TGTGCCAGCAGTTTAGCGGGAGTCGGTGAGCAGTTCTTC. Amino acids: CASSLAGVGEQFF. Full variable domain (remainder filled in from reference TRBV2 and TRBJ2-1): EPEVTQTPSHQVTQMGQEVILRCVPISNHLYFYWYRQILGQKVEFLVSFYNNEISEKSEIFDDQFSVERPDGSNFTLKIRSTKLEDSAMYFCASSLAGVGEQFFGPGTRLTVL.

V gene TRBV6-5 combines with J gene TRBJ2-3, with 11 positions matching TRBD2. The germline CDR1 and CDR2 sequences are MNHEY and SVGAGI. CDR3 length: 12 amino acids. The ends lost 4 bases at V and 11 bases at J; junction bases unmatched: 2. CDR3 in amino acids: CASSSLAGVQYF. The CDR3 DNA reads TGTGCCAGCAGTTCACTAGCGGGGGTGCAGTATTTT.

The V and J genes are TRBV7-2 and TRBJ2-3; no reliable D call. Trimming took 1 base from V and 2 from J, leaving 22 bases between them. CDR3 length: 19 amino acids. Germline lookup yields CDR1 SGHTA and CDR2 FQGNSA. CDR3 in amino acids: CASSLVSISGGATTDTQYF. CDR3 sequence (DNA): TGTGCCAGCAGCTTAGTCTCCATTTCGGGTGGCGCTACCACAGATACGCAGTATTTT.

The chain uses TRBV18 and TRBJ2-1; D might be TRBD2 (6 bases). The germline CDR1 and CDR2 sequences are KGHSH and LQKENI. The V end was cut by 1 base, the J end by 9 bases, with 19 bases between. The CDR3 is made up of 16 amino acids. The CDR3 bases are TGTGCCAGCTCACCACGGCTAGCAGAAACCGGGGGTGAGCAGTTCTTC. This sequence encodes CASSPRLAETGGEQFF.

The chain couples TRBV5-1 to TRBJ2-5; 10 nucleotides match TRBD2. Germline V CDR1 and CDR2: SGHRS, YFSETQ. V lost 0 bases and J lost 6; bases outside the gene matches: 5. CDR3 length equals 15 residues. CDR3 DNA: TGCGCCAGCAGCTTGGTAACTAGCGGGATACAGACCCAGTACTTC. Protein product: CASSLVTSGIQTQYF.

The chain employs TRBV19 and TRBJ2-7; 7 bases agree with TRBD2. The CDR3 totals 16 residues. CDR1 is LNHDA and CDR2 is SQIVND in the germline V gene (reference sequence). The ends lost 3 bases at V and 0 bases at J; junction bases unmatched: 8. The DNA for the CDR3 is TGTGCCAGTAGTATTAATCTCGGGGGGACCTCCTACGAGCAGTACTTC. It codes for CASSINLGGTSYEQYF.

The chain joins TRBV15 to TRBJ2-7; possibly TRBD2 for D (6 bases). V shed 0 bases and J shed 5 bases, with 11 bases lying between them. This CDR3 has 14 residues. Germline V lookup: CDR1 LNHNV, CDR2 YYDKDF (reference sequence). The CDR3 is CATSRERGVHEQYF. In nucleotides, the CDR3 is TGTGCCACCAGCAGAGAGCGGGGAGTTCACGAGCAGTACTTC.

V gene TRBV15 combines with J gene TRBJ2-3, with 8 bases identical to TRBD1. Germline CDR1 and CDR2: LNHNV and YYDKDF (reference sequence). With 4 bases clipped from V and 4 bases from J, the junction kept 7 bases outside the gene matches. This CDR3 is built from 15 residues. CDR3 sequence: CATSTGQGDADTQYF. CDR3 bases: TGTGCCACCAGCACCGGACAGGGAGACGCAGATACGCAGTATTTT. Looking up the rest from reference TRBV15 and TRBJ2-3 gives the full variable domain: DAMVIQNPRYQVTQFGKPVTLSCSQTLNHNVMYWYQQKSSQAPKLLFHYYDKDFNNEADTPDNFQSRRPNTSFCFLDIRSPGLGDTAMYLCATSTGQGDADTQYFGPGTRLTVL.

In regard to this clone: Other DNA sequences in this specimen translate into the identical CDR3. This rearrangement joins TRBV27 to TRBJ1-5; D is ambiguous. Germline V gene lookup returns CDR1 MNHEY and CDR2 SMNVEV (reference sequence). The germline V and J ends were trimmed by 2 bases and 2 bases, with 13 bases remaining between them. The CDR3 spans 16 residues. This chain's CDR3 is CASSLSPRGGNQPQHF. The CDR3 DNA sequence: TGTGCCAGCAGTTTAAGCCCCCGAGGAGGCAATCAGCCCCAGCATTTT.

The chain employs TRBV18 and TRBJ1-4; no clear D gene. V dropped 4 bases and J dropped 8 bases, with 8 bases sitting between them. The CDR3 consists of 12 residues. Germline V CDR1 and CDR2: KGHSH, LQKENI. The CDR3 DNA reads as TGTGCCAGCTCACTGGGCAGGGAAAAACTGTTTTTT. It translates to CASSLGREKLFF.

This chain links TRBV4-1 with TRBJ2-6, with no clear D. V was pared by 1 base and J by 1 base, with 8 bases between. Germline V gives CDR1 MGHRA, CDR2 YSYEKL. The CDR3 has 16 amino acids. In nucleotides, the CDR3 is TGCGCCAGCAGCCAAGCGGGTATGTCTGGGGCCAACGTCCTGACTTTC. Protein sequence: CASSQAGMSGANVLTF.